Listed below are T cell receptor beta chains from one sample, sequenced in a study of shared clonotypes between healthy human individuals. TCRdb's copy holds only in-frame clones and misses some; the assay was immunoSEQ multiplex PCR. The sample lists a few hundred thousand clones; roughly 95% were seen once. The sample comprised naive CD8+ T cells sorted from blood. These receptors came from a woman in her twenties or thirties in good health. Each CDR3 is given with its conserved first and last residue. Fields, in order: V gene, J gene, CDR3 protein.

v_call: TRBV7-2; j_call: TRBJ1-5; cdr3_aa: CASSYPVGFNQPQHF
v_call: TRBV11-2; j_call: TRBJ2-2; cdr3_aa: CASSHRKGLVTGELFF
v_call: TRBV6-1; j_call: TRBJ2-1; cdr3_aa: CASSFTSGTYNEQFF
v_call: TRBV7-8; j_call: TRBJ2-7; cdr3_aa: CASSFGTGDLYEQYF
v_call: TRBV10-3; j_call: TRBJ2-1; cdr3_aa: CAISEGGASSYNEQFF
v_call: TRBV5-1; j_call: TRBJ2-7; cdr3_aa: CASSVTGGLEQYF
v_call: TRBV6-5; j_call: TRBJ2-6; cdr3_aa: CASRLFSGANVLTF
v_call: TRBV19; j_call: TRBJ2-3; cdr3_aa: CASTPRDKLDTQYF
v_call: TRBV4-1; j_call: TRBJ2-7; cdr3_aa: CASSNGQGAYEQYF
v_call: TRBV19; j_call: TRBJ2-7; cdr3_aa: CASSIDTGPYEQYF